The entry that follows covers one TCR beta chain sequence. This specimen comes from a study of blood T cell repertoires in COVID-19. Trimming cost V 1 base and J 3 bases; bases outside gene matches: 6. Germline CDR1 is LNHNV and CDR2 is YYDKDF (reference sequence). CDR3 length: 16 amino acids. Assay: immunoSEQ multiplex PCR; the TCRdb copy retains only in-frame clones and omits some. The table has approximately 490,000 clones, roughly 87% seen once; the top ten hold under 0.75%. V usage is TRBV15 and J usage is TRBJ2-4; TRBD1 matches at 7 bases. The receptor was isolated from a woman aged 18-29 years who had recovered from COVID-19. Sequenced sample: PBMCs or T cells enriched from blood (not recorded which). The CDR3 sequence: CATSRVTGLDKNIQYF. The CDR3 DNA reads TGTGCCACCAGCAGAGTGACAGGGCTAGACAAAAACATTCAGTACTTC.